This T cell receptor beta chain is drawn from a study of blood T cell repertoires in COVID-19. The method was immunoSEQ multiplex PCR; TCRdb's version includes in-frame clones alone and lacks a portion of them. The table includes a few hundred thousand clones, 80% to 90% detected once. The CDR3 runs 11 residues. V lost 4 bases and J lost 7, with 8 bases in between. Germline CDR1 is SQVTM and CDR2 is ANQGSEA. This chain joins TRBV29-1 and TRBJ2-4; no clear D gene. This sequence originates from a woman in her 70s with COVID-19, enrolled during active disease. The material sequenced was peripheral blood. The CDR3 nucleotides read TGCAGCGTTGTGGTACTGAACATTCAGTACTTC. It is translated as CSVVVLNIQYF.